The sequence of this T cell receptor (beta chain) was determined in a study of response to subunit inactivated influenza vaccine. Whole-study results and caveats: Few new T cells, the authors suggested, are recruited by each seasonal influenza vaccination.

TCRdb reanalysed the RT-PCR reads using MiXCR and keeps one entry per CDR3 protein. The table shows about 520,000 distinct CDR3 sequences, with roughly 27% occurring only once. As regards this clonotype: What it binds is not known.

The CDR3 is 13 amino acids. The V gene lost 6 bases and the J gene lost 8 bases, with 13 bases spanning the gap. The chain employs TRBV12-3 or TRBV12-4 and TRBJ2-2; the D is unclear. The sample consisted of CD4+ T cells sorted from PBMCs, taken around 5 days after vaccination. This receptor was obtained from a man aged 45-65 years who received an inactivated influenza vaccine. The CDR3 sequence is CASSPHRVGELFF. CDR3 DNA sequence: TGTGCCAGCAGCCCCCACCGGGTTGGGGAGCTGTTTTTT.